The 28 T cell receptor beta chains below were found in one sample sequenced in a study of T cell repertoires in cytomegalovirus infection (dated by TCRdb to 2018 to 2020). Sequencing was performed on an Illumina HiSeq 1500. TCRdb took the public reads, trimmed them with fastp at Q25, ran MiXCR for clone calling and kept in-frame beta chains. Identical CDR3 protein sequences are pooled into one entry, listed with their most common genes and DNA. Across this sample there are about 240,000 distinct CDR3 sequences, with 10% to 15% seen only once. 1.5% to 2% of the sample is in the top ten clones. Sequenced material: PBMCs. Receptor source: a human donor in good health (CMV status not recorded). Some clones in this sample may be carry-over from other donors' samples.

This clonotype was observed a few times. The chain recombines TRBV28 with TRBJ1-1; no reliable D call. CDR1 and CDR2 (germline): MDHEN, SYDVKM. V lost 3 bases, J lost 5 bases, and 10 bases lay in between. The CDR3 has 13 amino acids. Written as DNA, the CDR3 is TGTGCCAGCAGTTTGGTTGACCCTACTGAAGCTTTCTTT. Translation: CASSLVDPTEAFF.

This clonotype was detected many times. The chain recombines TRBV5-1 with TRBJ1-1; maybe TRBD1 (6 bases). The germline V gene has CDR1 SGHRS and CDR2 YFSETQ. The CDR3 is 13 amino acids. With 2 bases removed from V and 4 bases from J, the gap between germline ends came to 9 bases. As DNA, the CDR3 is TGCGCCAGCAGCTTTAACAGGGCCACTGAAGCTTTCTTT. Translation: CASSFNRATEAFF.

The chain carries TRBV6-2 or TRBV6-3 and TRBJ2-7, with a possible D match to TRBD1 (6 bases). The CDR3 runs to 13 residues. Trimming pared 6 bases from V and 3 bases from J, leaving 12 bases between. Germline V lookup: CDR1 MNHEY, CDR2 SVGEGT. The CDR3, as DNA: TGTGCCAGCAGCAGGGGTGGTAACTACGAGCAGTACTTC. This gives the protein CASSRGGNYEQYF.

This chain connects TRBV11-3 to TRBJ2-7; 8 nucleotides agree with TRBD2. This CDR3 region has 17 residues. Looked up from germline, CDR1 is SGHNT and CDR2 is YENEEA. Trimming at V came to 2 bases and at J to 0 bases, leaving 9 bases not matched to a gene. The CDR3 region has the DNA TGTGCCAGCAGCTTATGGGGGAGCGGGAGAGACTCCTACGAGCAGTACTTC. Residues: CASSLWGSGRDSYEQYF.

This clonotype was recorded at least ten times. V gene TRBV7-9 combines with J gene TRBJ1-1; D gene unclear. V was pared by 10 bases and J by 5 bases, with 17 bases between. CDR1 and CDR2 (germline): SEHNR, FQNEAQ (reference sequence). CDR3 length: 13 amino acids. In DNA form, the CDR3 reads TGTGCCACAAAAGGTCCGGGGAGAACTGAAGCTTTCTTT. As protein: CATKGPGRTEAFF.

This clonotype was seen ten or more times. The CDR3 spells CASSLEATGTVPYEQYF. The CDR3 DNA reads as TGTGCCAGCAGCTTAGAGGCAACCGGGACTGTACCCTACGAGCAGTACTTC. The chain employs TRBV7-2 and TRBJ2-7; D may be TRBD2 (6 bases). Germline values: CDR1 SGHTA, CDR2 FQGNSA. The CDR3 contains 17 residues. V was pared by 1 base and J by 2 bases, with 18 bases between.

This clonotype was seen at least ten times. V gene TRBV7-2 combines with J gene TRBJ1-4; TRBD1 agrees at 7 bases. Germline assignment: CDR1 SGHTA and CDR2 FQGNSA. This CDR3 is 14 amino acids long. The V gene end was trimmed by 6 bases and the J gene end by 6 bases; junction bases not matched to a gene: 7. The CDR3 DNA is TGTGCCAGCAGTCCCGACAGGGTGGATGAAAAACTGTTTTTT. Protein product: CASSPDRVDEKLFF.

This clonotype appeared many times. The chain employs TRBV5-1 and TRBJ2-7; 9 bases fit TRBD1. The CDR3 length is 15 residues. CDR1 is SGHRS, CDR2 YFSETQ, per germline. Trimming took 5 bases from V and 2 from J; bases not matched to a gene: 8. DNA of the CDR3: TGCGCCAGCAGACGGGGACAGGGAACGACCTACGAGCAGTACTTC. Protein sequence: CASRRGQGTTYEQYF.

V gene TRBV20-1 combines with J gene TRBJ2-7; D is possibly TRBD1 (5 bases). The ends were cut back, 3 bases at V and 7 bases at J, with 10 bases in the middle. The CDR3 runs 11 residues. Germline values: CDR1 DFQATT, CDR2 SNEGSKA (reference sequence). The CDR3 nucleotides are TGCAGTGCTAGGGGGCTCCGTGAGCAGTACTTC. It specifies CSARGLREQYF.

Comment on this clonotype: A clone one base away is much larger, so this may be a read error. The J gene is TRBJ2-2, the V gene TRBV19; D might be TRBD2 (5 bases). The CDR3 contains 15 residues. Germline V CDR1 and CDR2: LNHDA, SQIVND (reference sequence). The CDR3 DNA follows: TGTGCCAGTAGTATCGGTAGTCAGTACACCGGGAAGCTGTTTTTT. It codes for CASSIGSQYTGKLFF.

This chain uses TRBV7-9 with TRBJ2-7, with no clear D. Trimming stripped 4 bases from V and 7 bases from J, with 14 bases between. CDR3 length: 13 residues. Germline V gives CDR1 SEHNR, CDR2 FQNEAQ (reference sequence). The CDR3 DNA reads as TGTGCCAGCAGCTCCCTGGGTCCGCTGGAGCAGTACTTC. It codes for CASSSLGPLEQYF. The full variable domain, completed using reference TRBV7-9 and TRBJ2-7, is DTGVSQNPRHKITKRGQNVTFRCDPISEHNRLYWYRQTLGQGPEFLTYFQNEAQLEKSRLLSDRFSAERPKGSFSTLEIQRTEQGDSAMYLCASSSLGPLEQYFGPGTRLTVT.

This clonotype has only a few counts. The gene calls are TRBV10-3 and TRBJ1-2; D is unresolved. Trimming removed 3 bases from V and 0 bases from J, with 11 bases in between. Germline V gene lookup returns CDR1 ENHRY and CDR2 SYGVKD. CDR3 length: 15 residues. CDR3 region: CAISDPTETNYGYTF. CDR3 nucleotide sequence: TGTGCCATCAGTGACCCGACCGAGACTAACTATGGCTACACCTTC.

In DNA, the CDR3 is TGCGCAGAGGGACGGTGGGGTGAGCAGTTCTTC. It encodes CAEGRWGEQFF. The chain joins TRBV29-1 to TRBJ2-1, with D possibly called TRBD1 or TRBD2 (5 bases each). CDR3 length equals 11 residues. Germline CDR1 and CDR2: SQVTM and ANQGSEA.

The sample holds a few counts of this clonotype. The V gene is TRBV2, the J gene TRBJ2-2; D is perhaps TRBD1 or TRBD2 (5 bases each). The CDR3 has 15 residues. Trimming took off 4 bases at V and 3 bases at J, with 12 bases between the two ends. Germline V gene data show CDR1 as SNHLY and CDR2 as FYNNEI. CDR3 nucleotide sequence: TGTGCCAGCAGTGCGTCCGGGACCCACACCGGGGAGCTGTTTTTT. Amino acid sequence: CASSASGTHTGELFF. Full variable domain (outside the CDR3, taken from reference TRBV2 and TRBJ2-2): EPEVTQTPSHQVTQMGQEVILRCVPISNHLYFYWYRQILGQKVEFLVSFYNNEISEKSEIFDDQFSVERPDGSNFTLKIRSTKLEDSAMYFCASSASGTHTGELFFGEGSRLTVL.

The gene calls are TRBV29-1 and TRBJ2-7, with a tentative D call TRBD1 (7 bases). V was clipped by 6 bases and J by 6 bases, with 21 bases between them. CDR1 is SQVTM, CDR2 ANQGSEA, per germline. The CDR3 covers 14 residues. The CDR3 region is CSVPNPGGGGEQYF. CDR3 nucleotides: TGCAGCGTCCCAAACCCAGGGGGAGGAGGCGAGCAGTACTTC.

The chain is built from TRBV20-1 and TRBJ1-2, with D hard to call. The germline V gene has CDR1 DFQATT and CDR2 SNEGSKA (reference sequence). This CDR3 has 13 amino acids. Trimming left V 3 bases short and J 4 bases short, with 12 bases between. The CDR3 sequence: CSARTSPGYGYTF. The CDR3 region has the DNA TGCAGTGCTAGGACGTCGCCCGGCTATGGCTACACCTTC.

This clonotype was counted a few times. The chain links TRBV29-1 to TRBJ2-7; D perhaps matches TRBD2 (6 bases). V lost 6 bases to trimming and J lost 5 bases, with 14 bases between them. The CDR3 has 12 residues. CDR1 and CDR2 (germline): SQVTM, ANQGSEA. The CDR3 DNA reads TGCAGCGTCGGACAAGGGACTCACGAGCAGTACTTC. It is translated as CSVGQGTHEQYF.

As to this clonotype: Since a much larger clone is just one base distant, this may be a read error. The CDR3 DNA sequence: TGTACCAGCAGTGACTCCGGGGGGCCGGCCGGGGAGCTGTTTTTT. It codes for CTSSDSGGPAGELFF. This rearrangement joins TRBV6-4 to TRBJ2-2; D might be TRBD2 (7 bases). Looked up from germline, CDR1 is MRHNA and CDR2 is SNTAGT. The CDR3 spans 15 residues.

The chain recombines TRBV5-1 with TRBJ1-5; D ambiguous. The V gene lost 0 bases and the J gene lost 4 bases, with 11 bases spanning the gap. This CDR3 spans 15 amino acids. Germline CDR1 reads SGHRS; CDR2 reads YFSETQ. CDR3 in DNA: TGCGCCAGCAGCTTGGCCCCCGAGCCTAATCAGCCCCAGCATTTT. This translates into CASSLAPEPNQPQHF.

This clonotype was recorded once. The V and J genes are TRBV5-4 and TRBJ2-7, with 9 bases matching TRBD1. Per germline, CDR1 SGHNT and CDR2 YYREEE (reference sequence). The CDR3 totals 14 residues. The J segment lost 3 bases and the V segment lost 1 base, leaving 2 bases of the junction unmatched. Here the CDR3 reads CASSLMGQGYEQYF. CDR3 nucleotide sequence: TGTGCCAGCAGCTTGATGGGACAGGGCTACGAGCAGTACTTC.

This clonotype was observed at least ten times. The chain couples TRBV4-1 to TRBJ2-7, with TRBD2 matching 12 bases. V lost 0 bases and J lost 2; bases outside the gene matches: 5. Germline-derived CDR1 and CDR2 are MGHRA and YSYEKL. CDR3 size: 17 residues. CDR3 sequence reads: CASSQDVASGGAYEQYF. Written as DNA, the CDR3 is TGCGCCAGCAGCCAAGATGTGGCTAGCGGGGGGGCCTACGAGCAGTACTTC.

V and J are TRBV7-8 and TRBJ1-4; the D is unclear. CDR1 SGHVS and CDR2 FQNEAQ come from the germline V gene. V was pared by 0 bases and J by 7 bases, with 6 bases between. CDR3 length: 13 amino acids. This CDR3 is CASSLAPFEKLFF. In DNA, the CDR3 is TGTGCCAGCAGCTTAGCTCCCTTTGAAAAACTGTTTTTT.

The chain couples TRBV10-2 to TRBJ2-7; 11 positions match TRBD2. This CDR3 is built from 14 residues. With V trimmed by 7 bases and J by 3 bases, 5 bases remained unmatched. The germline CDR1 and CDR2 sequences are WSHSY and SAAADI. DNA of the CDR3: TGCGCCAGCACAGGGACTAGCGGAGTCTACGAGCAGTACTTC. Translation: CASTGTSGVYEQYF.

This clonotype was detected a few times. This chain links TRBV5-6 with TRBJ2-7, with 11 bases matching TRBD2. Germline CDR1 reads SGHDT; CDR2 reads YYEEEE. The CDR3 sequence is 19 residues long. V shed 3 bases and J 6 bases; nucleotides not matched to a gene: 20. The DNA of the CDR3 is TGTGCCAGCAGCTCCACAGGGGGCGCGTTCCTGACTAGCGGGATCGAGCAGTACTTC. Amino acid sequence: CASSSTGGAFLTSGIEQYF. The whole variable domain, remainder taken from reference TRBV5-6 and TRBJ2-7, is DAGVTQSPTHLIKTRGQQVTLRCSPKSGHDTVSWYQQALGQGPQFIFQYYEEEERQRGNFPDRFSGHQFPNYSSELNVNALLLGDSALYLCASSSTGGAFLTSGIEQYFGPGTRLTVT.

This clonotype was seen once. This chain connects TRBV12-3 or TRBV12-4 to TRBJ2-7, with 11 positions matching TRBD1. CDR3 length: 14 residues. V shed 6 bases and J 7 bases; nucleotides not matched to a gene: 8. The CDR3 is CASRPGQGAREQYF. The CDR3 region has the DNA TGTGCCAGCAGACCCGGACAGGGGGCGCGTGAGCAGTACTTC.

This clonotype came up many times. V gene TRBV7-2 combines with J gene TRBJ2-1, with D uncertain. CDR3 size: 14 residues. V shed 1 base and J shed 5 bases, with 9 bases lying between them. Germline V gene sequence: CDR1 SGHTA, CDR2 FQGNSA. CDR3 amino acids: CASSLVWTNNEQFF. In nucleotides, the CDR3 is TGTGCCAGCAGCTTAGTTTGGACCAACAATGAGCAGTTCTTC.

Ten or more counts support this clonotype. The chain couples TRBV6-5 to TRBJ2-3; no clear D gene. The CDR3 contains 14 residues. Germline CDR1 and CDR2: MNHEY and SVGAGI. V was clipped by 0 bases and J by 4 bases, with 8 bases between them. In DNA, the CDR3 is TGTGCCAGCAGTTACTCGATTCCCGCAGATACGCAGTATTTT. It translates to CASSYSIPADTQYF.

The CDR3 DNA follows: TGCAGCGTTGTACAGCACACAGATACGCAGTATTTT. As protein: CSVVQHTDTQYF. V is TRBV29-1 and J is TRBJ2-3; no firm D call. Deletions cut 4 bases from V and 2 bases from J, with 7 bases between. The CDR3 covers 12 residues. CDR1 is SQVTM, CDR2 ANQGSEA, per germline.